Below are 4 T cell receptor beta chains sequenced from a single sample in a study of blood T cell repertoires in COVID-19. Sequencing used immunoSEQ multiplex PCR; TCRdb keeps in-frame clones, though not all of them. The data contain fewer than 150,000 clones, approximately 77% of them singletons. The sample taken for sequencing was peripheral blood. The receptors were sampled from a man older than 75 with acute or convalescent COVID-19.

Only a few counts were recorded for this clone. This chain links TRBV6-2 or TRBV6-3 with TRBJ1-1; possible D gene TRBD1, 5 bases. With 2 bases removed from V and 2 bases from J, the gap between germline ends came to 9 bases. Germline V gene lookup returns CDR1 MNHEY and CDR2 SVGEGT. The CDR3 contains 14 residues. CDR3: CASSYIGGNTEAFF. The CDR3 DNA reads TGTGCCAGCAGTTACATCGGGGGTAACACTGAAGCTTTCTTT.

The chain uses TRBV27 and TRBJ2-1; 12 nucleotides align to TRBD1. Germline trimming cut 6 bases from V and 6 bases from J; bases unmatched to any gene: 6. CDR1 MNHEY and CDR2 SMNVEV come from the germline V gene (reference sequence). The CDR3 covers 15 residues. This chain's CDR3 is CASSPGQGASNEQFF. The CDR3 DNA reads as TGTGCCAGCAGCCCGGGACAGGGGGCCTCCAATGAGCAGTTCTTC.

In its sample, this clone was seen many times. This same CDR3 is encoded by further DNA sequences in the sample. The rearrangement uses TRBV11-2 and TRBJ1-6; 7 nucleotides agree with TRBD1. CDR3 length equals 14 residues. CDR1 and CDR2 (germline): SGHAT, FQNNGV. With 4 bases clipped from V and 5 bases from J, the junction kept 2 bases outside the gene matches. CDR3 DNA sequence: TGTGCCAGCAGCTCCAGGGGGAATAATTCACCCCTCCACTTT. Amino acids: CASSSRGNNSPLHF.

The DNA for the CDR3 is TGTGCCAGCAGCTTAGCTCGGAGTGGAAAACTGTTTTTT. Protein product: CASSLARSGKLFF. This chain joins TRBV7-2 and TRBJ1-4, with D uncertain. Deletions cut 0 bases from V and 10 bases from J, with 9 bases between. CDR1 and CDR2 (germline): SGHTA, FQGNSA. CDR3 length equals 13 residues.